These 9 T cell receptor beta chains were sequenced from one sample in a study of graft-versus-host responses after intestinal transplantation. Antigens for these TCRs are unknown. TCRdb keeps only in-frame clones here, not all; method: immunoSEQ multiplex PCR. The sample lists fewer than 110,000 clones, 93% seen once, with 1.2% in the top ten. Sequencing used unstimulated CD8+ T cells sorted from spleen or lymph node cells, obtained before intestinal transplant. Source of these receptors: a human donor who received an intestinal transplant.

The J gene is TRBJ2-5, the V gene TRBV9, with D unclear. V was cut by 0 bases and J by 4 bases, with 13 bases left in between. The CDR3 has 15 amino acids. Germline V lookup: CDR1 SGDLS, CDR2 YYNGEE. The CDR3 spells CASSVDSGAGETQYF. CDR3 nucleotides: TGTGCCAGCAGCGTAGACTCAGGAGCCGGAGAGACCCAGTACTTC. The entire variable domain, with the rest obtained from reference TRBV9 and TRBJ2-5, is as follows: DSGVTQTPKHLITATGQRVTLRCSPRSGDLSVYWYQQSLDQGLQFLIQYYNGEERAKGNILERFSAQQFPDLHSELNLSSLELGDSALYFCASSVDSGAGETQYFGPGTRLLVL.

The sample holds one count of this clone. V and J are TRBV2 and TRBJ2-5; 8 bases are a match to TRBD2. Germline values: CDR1 SNHLY, CDR2 FYNNEI. With V trimmed by 3 bases and J by 0 bases, 0 bases remained unmatched. The CDR3 consists of 14 residues. The CDR3 DNA reads TGTGCCAGCAGTGAGCGGGGGGACCAAGAGACCCAGTACTTC. It encodes CASSERGDQETQYF. The full variable domain, its missing parts supplied by reference TRBV2 and TRBJ2-5, is EPEVTQTPSHQVTQMGQEVILRCVPISNHLYFYWYRQILGQKVEFLVSFYNNEISEKSEIFDDQFSVERPDGSNFTLKIRSTKLEDSAMYFCASSERGDQETQYFGPGTRLLVL.

In this sample, this clone turned up a few times. The CDR3: CASSEGPFQETQYF. The DNA of the CDR3 is TGCGCCAGCAGTGAAGGGCCCTTCCAAGAGACCCAGTACTTC. The J gene is TRBJ2-5, the V gene TRBV10-2, with D hard to call. With 3 bases removed from V and 1 base from J, the gap between germline ends came to 9 bases. The V gene's germline CDR1 is WSHSY and CDR2 SAAADI. The CDR3 is 14 residues long.

This chain connects TRBV19 to TRBJ1-6; no reliable D call. Deletions cut 3 bases from V and 0 bases from J, with 9 bases between. Germline V gene lookup returns CDR1 LNHDA and CDR2 SQIVND (reference sequence). The CDR3 extends over 16 amino acids. CDR3 region: CASSMAASSYNSPLHF. In DNA, the CDR3 is TGTGCCAGTAGTATGGCCGCTAGCTCCTATAATTCACCCCTCCACTTT.

This chain connects TRBV29-1 to TRBJ2-1, with TRBD2 matching over 9 bases. Looked up from germline, CDR1 is SQVTM and CDR2 is ANQGSEA. Losses at the gene ends were 1 base for V and 7 bases for J; bases not matched to a gene: 2. The CDR3 contains 13 residues. DNA for the CDR3: TGCAGCGTTGAAGGAGCGGGGGGAAATGAGCAGTTCTTC. This encodes CSVEGAGGNEQFF.

This clone was observed once. This rearrangement joins TRBV10-2 to TRBJ2-1; D gene ambiguous. Germline CDR1 is WSHSY and CDR2 is SAAADI. The length of the CDR3 is 12 residues. Trimming shortened V by 5 bases and J by 3 bases, and 5 bases separated the two germline ends. The CDR3 sequence is CASSRFYNEQFF. CDR3 DNA sequence: TGCGCCAGCAGTAGGTTCTACAATGAGCAGTTCTTC.

The chain couples TRBV27 to TRBJ2-1, with 9 positions matching TRBD2. Looked up from germline, CDR1 is MNHEY and CDR2 is SMNVEV (reference sequence). The CDR3 runs 12 residues. Germline trimming cut 8 bases from V and 6 bases from J; bases unmatched to any gene: 2. CDR3: CASRSGGNEQFF. The DNA for the CDR3 is TGTGCCAGCCGTAGCGGGGGCAATGAGCAGTTCTTC.

The chain has TRBV5-1 and TRBJ2-5, with D uncertain. CDR1 is SGHRS and CDR2 is YFSETQ in the germline V gene. V shed 1 base and J shed 7 bases, with 14 bases lying between them. CDR3 size: 14 residues. The CDR3 nucleotides are TGCGCCAGCAGCTTGCCCGGAGACCGTGGGACCCAGTACTTC. Encoded protein: CASSLPGDRGTQYF. The full variable domain, completed using reference TRBV5-1 and TRBJ2-5, is KAGVTQTPRYLIKTRGQQVTLSCSPISGHRSVSWYQQTPGQGLQFLFEYFSETQRNKGNFPGRFSGRQFSNSRSEMNVSTLELGDSALYLCASSLPGDRGTQYFGPGTRLLVL.

The rearrangement uses TRBV10-3 and TRBJ1-2; D uncertain. The V gene lost 3 bases and the J gene lost 5 bases, with 16 bases spanning the gap. Germline V gene data show CDR1 as ENHRY and CDR2 as SYGVKD. This CDR3 is built from 15 residues. The CDR3: CAISDSPQSPYGYTF. For the CDR3, the DNA is TGTGCCATCAGTGACTCGCCTCAATCCCCTTATGGCTACACCTTC.